The 9 T cell receptor beta chains below come from one sample, sequenced in a study of T-cell reconstitution after alpha-beta-depleted transplantation in children. Preparation of the TCRbeta library involved a method that used unique molecular identifiers. MiXCR, applied by TCRdb to the PCR reads, yields one record per CDR3 protein. The sample has fewer than 700,000 distinct CDR3 sequences, 10% to 15% seen once. The sequencing used PBMCs, mostly from graft donor cells, collected 360 days after TCRalphabeta/CD19-depleted stem cell transplant. The receptors were gathered from a male patient between 10 and 17 years old who had a stem cell transplant for acute myeloid leukemia, so the T cells may come from the graft donor.

This rearrangement joins TRBV27 to TRBJ2-7; TRBD1 matches 7 bases. Germline assignment: CDR1 MNHEY and CDR2 SMNVEV (reference sequence). Trimming removed 4 bases from V and 5 bases from J; junction bases left unmatched: 8. This CDR3 is built from 14 residues. The CDR3 loop is CASSYRDSKHEQYF. The CDR3 bases are TGTGCCAGCAGTTACCGGGACAGCAAACACGAGCAGTACTTC.

This clonotype was picked up many times. The DNA of the CDR3 is TGTGCCAGCACCCTTAGGACAGGGGGCTACGAGCAGTACTTC. Translated: CASTLRTGGYEQYF. This chain links TRBV12-3 or TRBV12-4 with TRBJ2-7, with 10 nucleotides matching TRBD1. The CDR3 has 14 amino acids. Trimming at V came to 7 bases and at J to 3 bases, leaving 6 bases not matched to a gene.

V usage is TRBV28 and J usage is TRBJ2-7; no definite D call. This CDR3 contains 13 residues. Trimming took 3 bases from V and 2 from J, leaving 8 bases between them. Germline CDR1 is MDHEN and CDR2 is SYDVKM. CDR3 nucleotides: TGTGCCAGCAGTTTCCAGGATACCTACGAGCAGTACTTC. This encodes CASSFQDTYEQYF.

In this sample, this clonotype turned up a few times. The chain recombines TRBV7-8 with TRBJ2-7; TRBD2 matches 13 bases. V dropped 0 bases and J dropped 3; count of bases not matched to a gene: 14. The germline V gene has CDR1 SGHVS and CDR2 FQNEAQ. The CDR3 totals 20 residues. In DNA, the CDR3 is TGTGCCAGCAGCTTAGCGTATATACCGGGACTAGCGGGGTCGGACTACGAGCAGTACTTC. It is translated as CASSLAYIPGLAGSDYEQYF.

This clonotype was recorded many times. The chain has TRBV24-1 and TRBJ2-2; 8 positions agree with TRBD1. Germline V gene lookup returns CDR1 KGHDR and CDR2 SFDVKD. The CDR3 extends over 13 amino acids. The V segment lost 9 bases and the J segment 5 bases; nucleotides outside the gene matches: 4. The CDR3 DNA sequence: TGTGCCACCGACAGGGGTGAAACCGGGGAGCTGTTTTTT. As protein: CATDRGETGELFF.

This clonotype was detected only a few times. The chain has TRBV7-9 and TRBJ2-7, with 7 bases lining up with TRBD2. CDR3 length: 17 residues. The germline gives CDR1 SEHNR, CDR2 FQNEAQ (reference sequence). V was pared by 4 bases and J by 5 bases, with 17 bases of the junction left unmatched. The CDR3 bases are TGTGCCAGCAGCTCCTTTCACGGGGGGAGGGGAAGTCACGAGCAGTACTTC. Amino acids: CASSSFHGGRGSHEQYF.

The V gene is TRBV6-7, the J gene TRBJ2-5; 9 nucleotides match TRBD1. TRBV6-7 is sorted into the ORF group, with uncertain function. The CDR3 loop spans 15 amino acids. V shed 0 bases, J shed 3 bases, and the junction held 2 bases outside the gene matches. The chain's CDR3 is CASSYSTGGKETQYF. The CDR3 DNA reads TGTGCCAGCAGTTACTCGACAGGGGGGAAAGAGACCCAGTACTTC.

The genes are TRBV7-2 and TRBJ2-7; D ambiguous. Germline V gene sequence: CDR1 SGHTA, CDR2 FQGNSA. This CDR3 spans 14 amino acids. Trimming took 0 bases from V and 2 from J, leaving 8 bases between them. CDR3 loop: CASSLAPAPYEQYF. The CDR3 DNA follows: TGTGCCAGCAGCTTAGCTCCTGCACCCTACGAGCAGTACTTC. Drawing the rest from reference TRBV7-2 and TRBJ2-7, the complete variable domain is GAGVSQSPSNKVTEKGKDVELRCDPISGHTALYWYRQSLGQGLEFLIYFQGNSAPDKSGLPSDRFSAERTGGSVSTLTIQRTQQEDSAVYLCASSLAPAPYEQYFGPGTRLTVT.

This clonotype was seen repeatedly, ten times or more. This chain connects TRBV11-2 to TRBJ2-2; 9 positions agree with TRBD2. Germline values: CDR1 SGHAT, CDR2 FQNNGV. The J segment lost 6 bases and the V segment lost 1 base, leaving 9 bases of the junction unmatched. CDR3 length equals 17 residues. The CDR3 nucleotides read TGTGCCAGCAGCTTAGTTGGGCTAGCGGGATTTGCCGGGGAGCTGTTTTTT. It translates to CASSLVGLAGFAGELFF.